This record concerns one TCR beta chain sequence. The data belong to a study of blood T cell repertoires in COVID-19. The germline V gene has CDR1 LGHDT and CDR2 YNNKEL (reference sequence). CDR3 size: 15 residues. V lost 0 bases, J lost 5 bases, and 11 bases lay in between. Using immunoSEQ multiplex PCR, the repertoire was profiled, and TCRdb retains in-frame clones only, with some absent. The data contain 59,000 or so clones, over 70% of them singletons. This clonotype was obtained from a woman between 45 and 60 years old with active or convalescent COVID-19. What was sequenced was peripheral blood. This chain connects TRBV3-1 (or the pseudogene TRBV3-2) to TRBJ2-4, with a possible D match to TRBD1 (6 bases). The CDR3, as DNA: TGTGCCAGCAGCCAAGATACGGCAGGGGAAAACATTCAGTACTTC. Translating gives CASSQDTAGENIQYF.